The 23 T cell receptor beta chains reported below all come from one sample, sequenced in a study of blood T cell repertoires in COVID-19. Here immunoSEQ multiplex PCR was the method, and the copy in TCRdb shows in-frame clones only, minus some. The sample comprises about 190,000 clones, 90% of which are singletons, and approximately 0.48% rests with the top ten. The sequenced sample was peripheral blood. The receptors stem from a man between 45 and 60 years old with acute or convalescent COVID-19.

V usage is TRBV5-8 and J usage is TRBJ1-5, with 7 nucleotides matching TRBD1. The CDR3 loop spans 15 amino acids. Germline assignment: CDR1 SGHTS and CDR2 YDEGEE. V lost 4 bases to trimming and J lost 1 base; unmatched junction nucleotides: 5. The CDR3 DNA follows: TGTGCCAGCAGCCCTTGGACAGGAAGCAATCAGCCCCAGCATTTT. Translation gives CASSPWTGSNQPQHF.

CDR3 nucleotide sequence: TGTGCCAGTAGTATAAATGCAGCCGGGGGAAACATTCAGTACTTC. It yields the protein CASSINAAGGNIQYF. This chain joins TRBV19 and TRBJ2-4; a weak D match, TRBD2 (6 bases). Germline CDR1 and CDR2: LNHDA and SQIVND (reference sequence). The length of the CDR3 is 15 residues. The germline V and J ends were trimmed by 2 bases and 6 bases, with 14 bases remaining between them.

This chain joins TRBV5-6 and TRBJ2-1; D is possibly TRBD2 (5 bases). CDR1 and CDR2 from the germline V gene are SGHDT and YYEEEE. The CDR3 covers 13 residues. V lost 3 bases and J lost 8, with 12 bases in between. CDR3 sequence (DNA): TGTGCCAGCAGCTACACTAGTACCGATGAGCAGTTCTTC. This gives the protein CASSYTSTDEQFF.

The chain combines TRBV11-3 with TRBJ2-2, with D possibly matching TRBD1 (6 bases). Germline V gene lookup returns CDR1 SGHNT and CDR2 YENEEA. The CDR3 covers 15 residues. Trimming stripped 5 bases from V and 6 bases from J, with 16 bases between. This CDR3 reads CASSPPWGRPGELFF. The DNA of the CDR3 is TGTGCCAGCAGCCCCCCTTGGGGGCGGCCCGGGGAGCTGTTTTTT.

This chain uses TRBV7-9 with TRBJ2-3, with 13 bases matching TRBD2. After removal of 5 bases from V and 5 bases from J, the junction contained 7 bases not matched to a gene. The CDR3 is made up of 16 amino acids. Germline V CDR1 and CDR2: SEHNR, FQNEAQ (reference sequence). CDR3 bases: TGTGCCAGCAGCGCAGGACTAGCGGGGGAGGTAGATACGCAGTATTTT. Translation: CASSAGLAGEVDTQYF.

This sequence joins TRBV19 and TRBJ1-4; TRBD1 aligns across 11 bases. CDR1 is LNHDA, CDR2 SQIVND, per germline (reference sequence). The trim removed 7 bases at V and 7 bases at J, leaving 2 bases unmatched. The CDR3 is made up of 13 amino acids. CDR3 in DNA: TGTGCCAGTATGGGACAGGGGGTTGAAAAACTGTTTTTT. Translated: CASMGQGVEKLFF.

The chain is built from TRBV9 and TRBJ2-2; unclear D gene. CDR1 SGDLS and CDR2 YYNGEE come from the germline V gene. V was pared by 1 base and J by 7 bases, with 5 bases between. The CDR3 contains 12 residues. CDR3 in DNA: TGTGCCAGCAGCGTATTAAACGGGGAGCTGTTTTTT. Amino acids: CASSVLNGELFF.

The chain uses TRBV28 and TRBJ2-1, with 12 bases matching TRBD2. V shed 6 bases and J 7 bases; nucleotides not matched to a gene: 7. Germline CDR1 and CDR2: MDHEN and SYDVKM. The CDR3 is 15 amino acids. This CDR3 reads CASRALAGGSNEQFF. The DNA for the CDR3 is TGTGCCAGCAGAGCACTAGCGGGGGGTTCGAATGAGCAGTTCTTC.

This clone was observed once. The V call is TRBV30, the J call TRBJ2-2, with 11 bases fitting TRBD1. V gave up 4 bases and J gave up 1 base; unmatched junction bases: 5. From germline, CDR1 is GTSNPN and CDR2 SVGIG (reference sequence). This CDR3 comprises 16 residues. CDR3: CAWTGQGDRNTGELFF. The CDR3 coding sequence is TGTGCCTGGACGGGACAGGGGGACCGGAACACCGGGGAGCTGTTTTTT.

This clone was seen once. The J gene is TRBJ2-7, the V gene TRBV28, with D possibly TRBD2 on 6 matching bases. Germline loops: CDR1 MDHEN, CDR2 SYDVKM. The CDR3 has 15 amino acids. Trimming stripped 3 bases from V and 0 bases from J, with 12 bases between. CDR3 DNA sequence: TGTGCCAGCAGTTTTCGCGGGGTGAGCTCCTACGAGCAGTACGTC. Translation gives CASSFRGVSSYEQYV.

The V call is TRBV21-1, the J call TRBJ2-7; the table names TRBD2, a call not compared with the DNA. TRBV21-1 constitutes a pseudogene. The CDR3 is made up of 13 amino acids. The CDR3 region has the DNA TGTGCCAGCAAGGCGGGAGGGCCCGACGAGCAGTACTTC. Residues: CASKAGGPDEQYF.

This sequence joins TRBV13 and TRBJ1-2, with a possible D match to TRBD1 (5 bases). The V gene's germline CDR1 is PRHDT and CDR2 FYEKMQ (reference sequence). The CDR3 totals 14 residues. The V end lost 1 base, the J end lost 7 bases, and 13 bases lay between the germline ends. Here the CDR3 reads CASSLVGFGGGYTF. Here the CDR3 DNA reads TGTGCCAGCAGCTTAGTAGGGTTCGGGGGTGGCTACACCTTC.

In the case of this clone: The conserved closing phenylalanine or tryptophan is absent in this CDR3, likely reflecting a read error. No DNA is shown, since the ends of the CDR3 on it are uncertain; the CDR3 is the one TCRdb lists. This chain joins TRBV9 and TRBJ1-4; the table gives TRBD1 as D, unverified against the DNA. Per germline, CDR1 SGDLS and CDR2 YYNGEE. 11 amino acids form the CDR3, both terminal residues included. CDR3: CASSVQGFPCV.

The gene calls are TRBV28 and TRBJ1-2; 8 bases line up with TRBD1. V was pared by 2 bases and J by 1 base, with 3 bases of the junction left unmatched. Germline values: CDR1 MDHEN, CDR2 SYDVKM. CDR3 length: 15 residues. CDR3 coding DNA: TGTGCCAGCAGTTTACCAGGGGGCGTTAACTATGGCTACACCTTC. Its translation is CASSLPGGVNYGYTF.

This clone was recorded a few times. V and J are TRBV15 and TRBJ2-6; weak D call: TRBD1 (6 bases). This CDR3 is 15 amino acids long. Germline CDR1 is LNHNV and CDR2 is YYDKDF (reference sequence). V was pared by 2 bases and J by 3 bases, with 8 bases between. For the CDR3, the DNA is TGTGCCACCAGCAGAAACAGGGATGGGGCCAACGTCCTGACTTTC. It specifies CATSRNRDGANVLTF.

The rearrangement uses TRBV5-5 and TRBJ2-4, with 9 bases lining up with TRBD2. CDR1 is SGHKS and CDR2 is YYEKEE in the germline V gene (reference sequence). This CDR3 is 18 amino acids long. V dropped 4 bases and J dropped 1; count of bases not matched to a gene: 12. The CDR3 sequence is CASSRRGEREVAKNIQYF. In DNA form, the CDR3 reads TGTGCCAGCAGCCGACGGGGGGAGCGGGAGGTTGCCAAAAACATTCAGTACTTC.

The CDR3 nucleotides are TGTGCCAGCAGCTTAGTAGGGGCCGGGACAGGGCGATACGAGCAGTACTTC. Its protein product is CASSLVGAGTGRYEQYF. The chain joins TRBV11-2 to TRBJ2-7, with 9 positions matching TRBD1. V was clipped by 1 base and J by 4 bases; unmatched bases: 11. The germline V gene encodes CDR1 SGHAT and CDR2 FQNNGV. There are 17 residues in the CDR3.

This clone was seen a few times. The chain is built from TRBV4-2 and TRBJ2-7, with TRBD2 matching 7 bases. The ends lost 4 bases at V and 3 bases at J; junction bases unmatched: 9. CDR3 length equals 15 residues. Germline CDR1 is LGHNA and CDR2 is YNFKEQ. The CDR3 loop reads CASSPVAGEDYEQYF. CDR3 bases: TGTGCCAGCAGCCCGGTCGCGGGAGAGGACTACGAGCAGTACTTC.

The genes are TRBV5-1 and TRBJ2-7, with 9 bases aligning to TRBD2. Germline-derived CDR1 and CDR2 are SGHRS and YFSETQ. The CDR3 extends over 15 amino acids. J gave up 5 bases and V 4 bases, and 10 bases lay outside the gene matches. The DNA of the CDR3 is TGCGCCAGCAGCCCCATTAGCGGGAGTGGGCACGAGCAGTACTTC. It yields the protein CASSPISGSGHEQYF. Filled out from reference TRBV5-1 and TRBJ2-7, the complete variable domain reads KAGVTQTPRYLIKTRGQQVTLSCSPISGHRSVSWYQQTPGQGLQFLFEYFSETQRNKGNFPGRFSGRQFSNSRSEMNVSTLELGDSALYLCASSPISGSGHEQYFGPGTRLTVT.

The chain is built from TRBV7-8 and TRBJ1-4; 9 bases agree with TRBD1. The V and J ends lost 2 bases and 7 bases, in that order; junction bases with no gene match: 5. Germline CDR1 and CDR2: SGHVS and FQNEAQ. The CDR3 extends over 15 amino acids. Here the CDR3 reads CASSLNRGPGEKLFF. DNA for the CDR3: TGTGCCAGCAGCTTAAACAGGGGGCCGGGTGAAAAACTGTTTTTT.

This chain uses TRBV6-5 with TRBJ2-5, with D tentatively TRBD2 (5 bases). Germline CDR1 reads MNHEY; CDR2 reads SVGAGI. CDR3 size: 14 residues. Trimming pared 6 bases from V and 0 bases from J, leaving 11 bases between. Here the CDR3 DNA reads TGTGCCAGCAGCCTCCGGGGAAACCAAGAGACCCAGTACTTC. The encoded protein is CASSLRGNQETQYF.

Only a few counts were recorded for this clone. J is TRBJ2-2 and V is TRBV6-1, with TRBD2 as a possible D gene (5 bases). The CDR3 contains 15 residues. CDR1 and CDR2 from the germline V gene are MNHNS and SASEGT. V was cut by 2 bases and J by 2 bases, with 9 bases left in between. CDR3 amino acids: CASSEFGSNTGELFF. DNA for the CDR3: TGTGCCAGCAGTGAATTTGGGAGTAACACCGGGGAGCTGTTTTTT.

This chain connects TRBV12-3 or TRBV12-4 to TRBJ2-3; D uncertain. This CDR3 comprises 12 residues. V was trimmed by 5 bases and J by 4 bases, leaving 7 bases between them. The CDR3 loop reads CASSRVADTQYF. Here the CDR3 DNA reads TGTGCCAGCAGTCGGGTCGCAGATACGCAGTATTTT.